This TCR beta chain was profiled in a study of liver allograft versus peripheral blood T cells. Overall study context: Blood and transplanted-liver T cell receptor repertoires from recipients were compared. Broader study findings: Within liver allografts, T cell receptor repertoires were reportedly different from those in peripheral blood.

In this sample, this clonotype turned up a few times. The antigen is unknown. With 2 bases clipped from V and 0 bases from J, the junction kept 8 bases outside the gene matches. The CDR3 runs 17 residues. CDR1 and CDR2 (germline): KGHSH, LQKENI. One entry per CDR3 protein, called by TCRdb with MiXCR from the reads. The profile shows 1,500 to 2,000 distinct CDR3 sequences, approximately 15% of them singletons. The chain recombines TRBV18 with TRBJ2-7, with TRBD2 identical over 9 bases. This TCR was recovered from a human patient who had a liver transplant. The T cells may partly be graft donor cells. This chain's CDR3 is CASSPTRLAVSSYEQYF. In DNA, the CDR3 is TGTGCCAGCTCACCAACCAGACTAGCGGTAAGCTCCTACGAGCAGTACTTC.